The 18 T cell receptor beta chains reported below all come from one sample, sequenced in a study of CD8 T cells in ankylosing spondylitis (TCRdb year 2017). To prepare the library, 5' RACE was applied. The reads were generated on an Illumina HiSeq 2500. The public reads were run again by TCRdb, first through fastp at Q25 and then through MiXCR, and only productive beta chains were kept. For every CDR3 protein sequence, its rows merge into one entry that carries the most common genes and DNA. The sample table contains roughly 250,000 distinct CDR3 sequences; only one count was recorded for 10% to 13% of them. The top ten hold approximately 2.5% of the sample. The sequenced sample consisted of blood, either unsorted or a sorted T cell fraction (not recorded which). The receptors come from a male donor with ankylosing spondylitis or in good health (not recorded which).

This clonotype was found many times. The chain combines TRBV12-3 or TRBV12-4 with TRBJ1-2; no firm D call. V was cut by 5 bases and J by 7 bases, with 11 bases left in between. This CDR3 region has 12 residues. In DNA form, the CDR3 reads TGTGCCAGCAGTACCACCCCCACTGGCTACACCTTC. Protein product: CASSTTPTGYTF.

The J gene is TRBJ1-6, the V gene TRBV19; the match to TRBD1 covers 8 bases. The CDR3 length is 16 residues. Germline loops: CDR1 LNHDA, CDR2 SQIVND (reference sequence). V was clipped by 6 bases and J by 9 bases; unmatched bases: 13. In nucleotides, the CDR3 is TGTGCCAGTAGCTACAGGGGGGCCGGGTTAGGTTCACCCCTCCACTTT. Amino acid sequence: CASSYRGAGLGSPLHF.

The table lists this clonotype with many counts. The chain combines TRBV3-1 with TRBJ2-2; D may be TRBD1 (5 bases). Germline CDR1 is LGHDT and CDR2 is YNNKEL (reference sequence). V was pared by 8 bases and J by 3 bases, with 13 bases between. The CDR3 is 14 residues long. The chain's CDR3 is CASSKGFDTGELFF. Here the CDR3 DNA reads TGTGCCAGCTCTAAGGGGTTCGACACCGGGGAGCTGTTTTTT.

This chain uses TRBV12-3 or TRBV12-4 with TRBJ2-1; D tentatively fits TRBD1 or TRBD2 (5 bases each). V gave up 1 base and J gave up 5 bases, with 15 bases separating them. The CDR3 has 16 residues. Here the CDR3 reads CASSLGGITPHNEQFF. As DNA, the CDR3 is TGTGCCAGCAGTTTAGGGGGGATTACTCCCCACAATGAGCAGTTCTTC.

There are many counts of this clonotype. The chain has TRBV3-1 and TRBJ2-1; no firm D call. V was cut by 0 bases and J by 6 bases, with 9 bases left in between. Looked up from germline, CDR1 is LGHDT and CDR2 is YNNKEL (reference sequence). This CDR3 has 14 residues. The CDR3 loop reads CASSQDSTTNEQFF. The CDR3 DNA reads as TGTGCCAGCAGCCAAGATAGTACGACCAATGAGCAGTTCTTC.

This clonotype was counted at least ten times. This chain connects TRBV4-1 to TRBJ2-1; TRBD2 agrees at 8 bases. After removal of 0 bases from V and 12 bases from J, the junction contained 13 bases not matched to a gene. Germline lookup yields CDR1 MGHRA and CDR2 YSYEKL. The CDR3 totals 16 residues. The CDR3, as DNA: TGCGCCAGCAGCCAAGATCGGTCCCTAGCGGGCACAGGGCAGTTCTTC. It encodes CASSQDRSLAGTGQFF.

The genes are TRBV3-1 and TRBJ2-1, with D tentatively TRBD1 (7 bases). The germline gives CDR1 LGHDT, CDR2 YNNKEL (reference sequence). Trimming shortened V by 2 bases and J by 8 bases, and 22 bases separated the two germline ends. The CDR3 contains 17 residues. The chain's CDR3 is CASSQTTGTLRGDEQFF. The CDR3 DNA reads as TGTGCCAGCAGCCAAACGACCGGGACTCTCAGGGGGGATGAGCAGTTCTTC.

Ten or more counts support this clonotype. V gene TRBV30 combines with J gene TRBJ1-1; D uncertain. Trimming took off 0 bases at V and 4 bases at J, with 9 bases between the two ends. The CDR3 has 13 residues. Germline V CDR1 and CDR2: GTSNPN, SVGIG (reference sequence). This CDR3 reads CAWSVEWGTEAFF. The CDR3 DNA follows: TGTGCCTGGAGTGTGGAATGGGGCACTGAAGCTTTCTTT.

This clonotype was found a few times. V gene TRBV29-1 combines with J gene TRBJ1-4, with D perhaps TRBD1 (6 bases). CDR3 length equals 13 residues. V dropped 6 bases and J dropped 5 bases, with 13 bases sitting between them. Germline lookup yields CDR1 SQVTM and CDR2 ANQGSEA. CDR3 nucleotide sequence: TGCAGCGTCAGGGGAGTGGGAAATGAAAAACTGTTTTTT. Protein sequence: CSVRGVGNEKLFF.

This clonotype was detected many times. The gene calls are TRBV7-9 and TRBJ2-2; 7 bases agree with TRBD1. The CDR3 length is 17 residues. J was trimmed by 2 bases and V by 5 bases; bases with no gene match: 11. Per germline, CDR1 SEHNR and CDR2 FQNEAQ (reference sequence). CDR3 sequence (DNA): TGTGCCAGCAGCCCGAATACGACAGGGTCTAACACCGGGGAGCTGTTTTTT. Protein product: CASSPNTTGSNTGELFF.

This clonotype has a count of ten or more. This rearrangement joins TRBV12-3 or TRBV12-4 to TRBJ2-1; 10 bases map to TRBD2. The CDR3 totals 16 residues. Germline trimming cut 3 bases from V and 5 bases from J; bases unmatched to any gene: 7. The CDR3: CASSFGAGGRNNEQFF. DNA of the CDR3: TGTGCCAGCAGTTTCGGAGCGGGGGGGCGCAACAATGAGCAGTTCTTC.

There are many counts of this clonotype. The chain employs TRBV11-2 and TRBJ2-7; D not certain. The germline gives CDR1 SGHAT, CDR2 FQNNGV. Trimming removed 1 base at V and 2 bases at J, with 9 bases between. The CDR3 is 14 amino acids. The CDR3 DNA is TGTGCCAGCAGCTTAGGGGATATCCCCTACGAGCAGTACTTC. It codes for CASSLGDIPYEQYF.

There are a few counts of this clonotype. The CDR3: CATSDSLHTGELFF. As DNA, the CDR3 is TGTGCCACCAGTGACTCCCTTCACACCGGGGAGCTGTTTTTT. The chain employs TRBV24-1 and TRBJ2-2; D not resolved. V dropped 4 bases and J dropped 3 bases, with 8 bases sitting between them. The CDR3 runs to 14 residues. The V gene's germline CDR1 is KGHDR and CDR2 SFDVKD.

In this sample, this clonotype turned up many times. This chain links TRBV4-1 with TRBJ2-7, with 10 bases aligning to TRBD2. There are 16 residues in the CDR3. The junction had 6 bases not matched to a gene; V was cut back by 2 bases and J by 2 bases. The germline V gene encodes CDR1 MGHRA and CDR2 YSYEKL. The CDR3 DNA sequence: TGCGCCAGCAGCCAACCTGGACTAGCGGACACCTACGAGCAGTACTTC. Translating gives CASSQPGLADTYEQYF.

V gene TRBV7-2 combines with J gene TRBJ2-3, with D perhaps matching TRBD2 (6 bases). V lost 5 bases, J lost 9 bases, and 21 bases lay in between. In germline, CDR1 is SGHTA, CDR2 FQGNSA. The CDR3 loop spans 15 amino acids. The CDR3 nucleotides are TGTGCCAGCAGCGGAGCGGAGGGGCCGAGGGGAACGCAGTATTTT. It is translated as CASSGAEGPRGTQYF.

This clonotype showed up many times. The rearrangement joins TRBV20-1 to TRBJ2-7; possible D gene TRBD2, 5 bases. Germline V gene data show CDR1 as DFQATT and CDR2 as SNEGSKA (reference sequence). V was clipped by 6 bases and J by 4 bases, with 10 bases between them. The CDR3 sequence is 11 residues long. The CDR3 DNA reads as TGCAGTGCCCCATCGGGGTACGAGCAGTACTTC. This translates into CSAPSGYEQYF.

This clonotype was detected many times. The V and J genes are TRBV11-2 and TRBJ1-1; D is undetermined. The V end lost 10 bases, the J end lost 1 base, and 19 bases lay between the germline ends. Germline CDR1 reads SGHAT; CDR2 reads FQNNGV. This CDR3 is 15 amino acids long. For the CDR3, the DNA is TGTGCCACCTGGACGGCTCAAACGGGGAACACTGAAGCTTTCTTT. This gives the protein CATWTAQTGNTEAFF.

Many counts were recorded for this clonotype. The V gene is TRBV20-1, the J gene TRBJ1-1; weak D call: TRBD1 (5 bases). The V gene's germline CDR1 is DFQATT and CDR2 SNEGSKA (reference sequence). V was clipped by 6 bases and J by 4 bases, with 15 bases between them. The CDR3 runs 13 residues. CDR3 amino acids: CSASYRRPTEAFF. As DNA, the CDR3 is TGCAGTGCATCTTACAGGAGACCCACTGAAGCTTTCTTT.